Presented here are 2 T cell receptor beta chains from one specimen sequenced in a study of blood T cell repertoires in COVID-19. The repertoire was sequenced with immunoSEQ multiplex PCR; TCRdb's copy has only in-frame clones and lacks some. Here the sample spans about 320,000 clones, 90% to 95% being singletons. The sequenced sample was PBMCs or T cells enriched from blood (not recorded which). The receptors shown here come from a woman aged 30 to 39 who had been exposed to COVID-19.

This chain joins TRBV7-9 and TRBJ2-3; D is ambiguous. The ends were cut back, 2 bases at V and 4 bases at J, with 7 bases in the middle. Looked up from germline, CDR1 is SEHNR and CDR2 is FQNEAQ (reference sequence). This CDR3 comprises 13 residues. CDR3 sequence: CASSLLGSDTQYF. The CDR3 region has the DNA TGTGCCAGCAGCTTACTAGGTTCAGATACGCAGTATTTT.

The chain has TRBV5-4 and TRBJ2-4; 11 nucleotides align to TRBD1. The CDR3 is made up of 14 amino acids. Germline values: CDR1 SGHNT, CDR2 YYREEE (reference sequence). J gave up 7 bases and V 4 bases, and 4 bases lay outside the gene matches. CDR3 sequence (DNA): TGTGCCAGCAGCCCCGGACAGGGGGCGAACATTCAGTACTTC. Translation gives CASSPGQGANIQYF.